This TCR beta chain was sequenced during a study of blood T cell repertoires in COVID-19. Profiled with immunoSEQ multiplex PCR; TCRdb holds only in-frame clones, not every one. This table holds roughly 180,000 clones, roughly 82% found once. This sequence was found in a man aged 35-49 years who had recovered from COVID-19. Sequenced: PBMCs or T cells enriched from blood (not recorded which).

The CDR3, as DNA: TGTGCCAGTAGTATGAGGGTCACCTACGAGCAGTACTTC. This codes for CASSMRVTYEQYF. V usage is TRBV19 and J usage is TRBJ2-7, with D maybe TRBD2 (5 bases). The CDR3 consists of 13 residues. V dropped 3 bases and J dropped 2 bases, with 8 bases sitting between them. Germline V lookup: CDR1 LNHDA, CDR2 SQIVND (reference sequence).